Sequencing of this T cell receptor (beta chain) was carried out in a study of cytomegalovirus exposure and HLA in healthy donors. Trimming cost V 8 bases and J 5 bases, with 15 bases left between them. The CDR3 spans 14 residues. Germline assignment: CDR1 ENHRY and CDR2 SYGVKD. Study observations and caveats: There were a few CMV-associated chains whose specificity for CMV antigens was confirmed in vitro.

In the case of this clone: The antigen remains unidentified.

Sequencing used immunoSEQ multiplex PCR; TCRdb keeps in-frame clones, though not all of them. The profile covers 45,000 to 65,000 clones, with 93% appearing a single time and roughly 1.8% taken by the ten largest. The rearrangement links TRBV10-3 to TRBJ2-2; D may be TRBD2 (6 bases). This TCR derives from a woman between 18 and 29 years old in good health and CMV-seropositive. Sequences were obtained from PBMCs. CDR3 loop: CAIGQGLGTGELFF. Written as DNA, the CDR3 is TGTGCCATCGGCCAGGGACTGGGGACCGGGGAGCTGTTTTTT.